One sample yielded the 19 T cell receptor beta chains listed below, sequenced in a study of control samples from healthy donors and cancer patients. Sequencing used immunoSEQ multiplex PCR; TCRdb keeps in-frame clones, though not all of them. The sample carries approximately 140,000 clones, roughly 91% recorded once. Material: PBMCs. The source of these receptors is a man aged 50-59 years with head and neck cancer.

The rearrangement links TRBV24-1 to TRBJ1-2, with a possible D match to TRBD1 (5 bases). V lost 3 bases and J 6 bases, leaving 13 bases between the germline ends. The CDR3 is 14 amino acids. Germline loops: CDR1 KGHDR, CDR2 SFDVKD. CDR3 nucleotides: TGTGCCACCAGTGATCCGCAGGGAATTGATGGCTACACCTTC. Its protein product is CATSDPQGIDGYTF.

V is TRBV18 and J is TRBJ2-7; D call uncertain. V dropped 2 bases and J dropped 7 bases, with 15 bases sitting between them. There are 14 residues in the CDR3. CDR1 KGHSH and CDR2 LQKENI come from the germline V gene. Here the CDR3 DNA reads TGTGCCAGCTCACCATCTGACGGGTTTCGGGAGCAGTACTTC. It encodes CASSPSDGFREQYF.

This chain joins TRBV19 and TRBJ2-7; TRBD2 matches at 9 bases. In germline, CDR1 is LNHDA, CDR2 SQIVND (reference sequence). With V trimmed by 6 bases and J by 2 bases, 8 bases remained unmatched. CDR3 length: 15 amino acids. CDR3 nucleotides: TGTGCCAGTAGCCAATATAGCGGGAGAGCCTACGAGCAGTACTTC. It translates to CASSQYSGRAYEQYF.

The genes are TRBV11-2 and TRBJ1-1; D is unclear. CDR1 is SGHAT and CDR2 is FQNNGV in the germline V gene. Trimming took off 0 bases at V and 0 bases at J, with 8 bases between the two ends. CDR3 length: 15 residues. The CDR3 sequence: CASSLEPSMNTEAFF. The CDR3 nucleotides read TGTGCCAGCAGCTTAGAGCCCAGCATGAACACTGAAGCTTTCTTT.

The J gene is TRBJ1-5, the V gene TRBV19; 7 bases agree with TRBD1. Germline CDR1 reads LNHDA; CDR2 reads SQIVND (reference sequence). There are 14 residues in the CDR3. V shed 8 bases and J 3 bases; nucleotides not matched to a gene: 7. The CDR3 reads CASHRDSLNQPQHF. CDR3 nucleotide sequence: TGTGCCAGTCACCGGGACAGTCTCAATCAGCCCCAGCATTTT. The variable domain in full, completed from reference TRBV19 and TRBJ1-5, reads DGGITQSPKYLFRKEGQNVTLSCEQNLNHDAMYWYRQDPGQGLRLIYYSQIVNDFQKGDIAEGYSVSREKKESFPLTVTSAQKNPTAFYLCASHRDSLNQPQHFGDGTRLSIL.

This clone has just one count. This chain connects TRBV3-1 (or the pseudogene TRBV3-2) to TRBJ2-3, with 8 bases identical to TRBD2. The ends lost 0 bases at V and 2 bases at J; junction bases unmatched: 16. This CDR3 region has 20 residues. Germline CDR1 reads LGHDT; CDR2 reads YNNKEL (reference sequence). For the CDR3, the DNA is TGTGCCAGCAGCCAAGATGAGACGGAAGCGGGACTAGGGTTCACAGATACGCAGTATTTT. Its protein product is CASSQDETEAGLGFTDTQYF.

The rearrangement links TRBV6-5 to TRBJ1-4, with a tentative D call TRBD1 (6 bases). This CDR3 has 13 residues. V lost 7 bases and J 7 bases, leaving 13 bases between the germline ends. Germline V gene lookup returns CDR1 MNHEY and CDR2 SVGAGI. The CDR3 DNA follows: TGTGCCAGCATGGGCAGGGGAACTGAAAAACTGTTTTTT. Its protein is CASMGRGTEKLFF.

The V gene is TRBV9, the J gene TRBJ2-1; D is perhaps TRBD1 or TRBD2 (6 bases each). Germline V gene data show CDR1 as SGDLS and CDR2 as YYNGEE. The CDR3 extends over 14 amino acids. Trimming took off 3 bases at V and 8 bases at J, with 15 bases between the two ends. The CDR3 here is CASSAEGGLDEQFF. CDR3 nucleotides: TGTGCCAGCAGCGCCGAAGGGGGGCTGGATGAGCAGTTCTTC. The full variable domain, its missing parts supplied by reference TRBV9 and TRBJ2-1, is DSGVTQTPKHLITATGQRVTLRCSPRSGDLSVYWYQQSLDQGLQFLIQYYNGEERAKGNILERFSAQQFPDLHSELNLSSLELGDSALYFCASSAEGGLDEQFFGPGTRLTVL.

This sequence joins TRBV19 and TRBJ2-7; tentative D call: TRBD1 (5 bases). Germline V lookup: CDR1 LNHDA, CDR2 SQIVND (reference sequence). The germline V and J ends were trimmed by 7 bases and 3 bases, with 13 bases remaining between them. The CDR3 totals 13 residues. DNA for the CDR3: TGTGCCAGTACACAGGCAATCGGCTACGAGCAGTACTTC. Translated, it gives CASTQAIGYEQYF. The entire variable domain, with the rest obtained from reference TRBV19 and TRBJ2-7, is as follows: DGGITQSPKYLFRKEGQNVTLSCEQNLNHDAMYWYRQDPGQGLRLIYYSQIVNDFQKGDIAEGYSVSREKKESFPLTVTSAQKNPTAFYLCASTQAIGYEQYFGPGTRLTVT.

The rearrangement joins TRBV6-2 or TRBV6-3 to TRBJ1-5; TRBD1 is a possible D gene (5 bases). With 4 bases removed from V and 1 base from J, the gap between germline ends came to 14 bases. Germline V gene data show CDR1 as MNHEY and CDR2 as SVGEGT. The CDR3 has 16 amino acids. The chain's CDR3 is CASSFIQGGSNQPQHF. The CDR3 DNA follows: TGTGCCAGCAGTTTCATCCAGGGTGGCAGCAATCAGCCCCAGCATTTT.

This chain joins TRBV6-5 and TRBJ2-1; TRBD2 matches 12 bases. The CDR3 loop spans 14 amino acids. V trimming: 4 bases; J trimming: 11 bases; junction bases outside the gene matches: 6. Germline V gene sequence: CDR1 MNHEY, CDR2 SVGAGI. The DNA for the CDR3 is TGTGCCAGCAGTTTGAGACTAGCGGGGGCCAAGCAGTTCTTC. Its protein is CASSLRLAGAKQFF.

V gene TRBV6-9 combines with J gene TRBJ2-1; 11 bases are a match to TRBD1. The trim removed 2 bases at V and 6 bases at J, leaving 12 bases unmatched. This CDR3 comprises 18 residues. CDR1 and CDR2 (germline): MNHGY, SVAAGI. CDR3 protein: CASSYRNRRTGGPNEQFF. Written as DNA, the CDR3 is TGTGCCAGCAGTTATCGGAACAGAAGGACAGGGGGCCCCAATGAGCAGTTCTTC.

The CDR3 here is CASSYSYGLEQYF. The CDR3 DNA sequence: TGTGCCAGCAGTTACTCATACGGTCTCGAGCAGTACTTC. The chain couples TRBV6-5 to TRBJ2-7; D is unresolved. The CDR3 is 13 amino acids. V lost 0 bases and J lost 6, with 9 bases in between. Germline V gene data show CDR1 as MNHEY and CDR2 as SVGAGI.

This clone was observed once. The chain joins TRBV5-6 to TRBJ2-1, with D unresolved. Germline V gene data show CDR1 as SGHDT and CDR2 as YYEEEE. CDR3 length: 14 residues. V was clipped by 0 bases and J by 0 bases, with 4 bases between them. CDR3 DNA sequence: TGTGCCAGCAGCTTGGGTCTCTCCTACAATGAGCAGTTCTTC. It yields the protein CASSLGLSYNEQFF. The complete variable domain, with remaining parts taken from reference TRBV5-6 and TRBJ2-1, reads DAGVTQSPTHLIKTRGQQVTLRCSPKSGHDTVSWYQQALGQGPQFIFQYYEEEERQRGNFPDRFSGHQFPNYSSELNVNALLLGDSALYLCASSLGLSYNEQFFGPGTRLTVL.

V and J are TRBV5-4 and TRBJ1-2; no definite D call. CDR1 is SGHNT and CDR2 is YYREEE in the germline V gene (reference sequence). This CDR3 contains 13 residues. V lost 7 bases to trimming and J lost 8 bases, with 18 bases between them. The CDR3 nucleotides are TGTGCCAGCGGCGTTGAATCAGCCTTGGGCTACACCTTC. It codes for CASGVESALGYTF.

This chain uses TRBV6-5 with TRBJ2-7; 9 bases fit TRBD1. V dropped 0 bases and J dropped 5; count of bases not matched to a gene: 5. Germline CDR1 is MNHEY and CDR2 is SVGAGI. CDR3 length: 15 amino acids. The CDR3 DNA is TGTGCCAGCAGTTACTCTTCCGGGACAGGGAACGAGCAGTACTTC. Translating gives CASSYSSGTGNEQYF.

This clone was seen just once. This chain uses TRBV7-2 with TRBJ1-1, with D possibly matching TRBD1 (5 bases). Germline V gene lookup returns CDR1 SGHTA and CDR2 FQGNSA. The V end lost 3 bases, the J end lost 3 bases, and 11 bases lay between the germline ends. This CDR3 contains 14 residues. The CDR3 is CASSLGGDHTEAFF. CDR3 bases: TGTGCCAGCAGCTTGGGGGGGGACCACACTGAAGCTTTCTTT.

CDR3 nucleotides: TGTGCCAGCTCACCATTAGAGTTCCTCCCACTGGAGCAGTACTTC. Translating it yields CASSPLEFLPLEQYF. This sequence joins TRBV18 and TRBJ2-7, with D unresolved. The V gene lost 2 bases and the J gene lost 7 bases, with 18 bases spanning the gap. CDR3 size: 15 residues. CDR1 is KGHSH and CDR2 is LQKENI in the germline V gene.

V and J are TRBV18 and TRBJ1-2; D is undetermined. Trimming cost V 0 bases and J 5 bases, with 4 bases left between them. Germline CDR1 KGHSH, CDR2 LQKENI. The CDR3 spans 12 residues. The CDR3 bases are TGTGCCAGCTCACCACCGGAGTATGGCTACACCTTC. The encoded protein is CASSPPEYGYTF.